This TCR beta chain was profiled in a study of neurological immune-mediated disorders. This clonotype was seen ten or more times. The time point denotes: longitudinal time-point 1 (baseline). CDR1 is LGHDT, CDR2 YNNKEL, per germline (reference sequence). V lost 1 base and J lost 5, with 23 bases in between. The CDR3 sequence is 18 residues long. Each CDR3 protein is one row after TCRdb ran MiXCR on the 5' RACE reads. Of 55,000 to 65,000 distinct CDR3 sequences listed, about 10% are singletons. Sequencing used PBMCs. This rearrangement joins TRBV3-1 to TRBJ2-5; possible D gene TRBD2, 6 bases. The receptor was derived from a male donor with HTLV-1-associated myelopathy (HAM/TSP). This CDR3 reads CASSQALLAISRLETQYF. In DNA form, the CDR3 reads TGTGCCAGCAGCCAAGCTTTACTAGCTATTAGTCGGCTGGAGACCCAGTACTTC.